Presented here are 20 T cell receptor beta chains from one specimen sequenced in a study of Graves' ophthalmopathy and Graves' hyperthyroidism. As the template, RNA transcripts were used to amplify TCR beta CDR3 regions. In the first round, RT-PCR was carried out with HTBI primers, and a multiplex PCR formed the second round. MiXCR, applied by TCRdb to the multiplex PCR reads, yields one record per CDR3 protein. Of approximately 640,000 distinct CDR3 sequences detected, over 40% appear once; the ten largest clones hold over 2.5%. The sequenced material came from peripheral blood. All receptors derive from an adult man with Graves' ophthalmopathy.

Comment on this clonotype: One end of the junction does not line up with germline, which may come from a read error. Written as DNA, the CDR3 is TGCGCCAGCAGCCAAGAGCGAGGGTCGGGCGTTCGTGGCTACACCTTC. Translating gives CASSQERGSGVRGYTF. The genes are TRBV7-9 and TRBJ1-2; D is unresolved. Germline V gene lookup returns CDR1 SEHNR and CDR2 FQNEAQ (reference sequence). The CDR3 is made up of 16 amino acids.

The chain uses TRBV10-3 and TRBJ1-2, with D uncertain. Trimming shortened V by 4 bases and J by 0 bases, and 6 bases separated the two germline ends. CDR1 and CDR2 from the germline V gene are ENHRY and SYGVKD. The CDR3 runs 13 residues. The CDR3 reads CAISAGANYGYTF. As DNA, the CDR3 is TGTGCCATCAGTGCGGGTGCTAACTATGGCTACACCTTC.

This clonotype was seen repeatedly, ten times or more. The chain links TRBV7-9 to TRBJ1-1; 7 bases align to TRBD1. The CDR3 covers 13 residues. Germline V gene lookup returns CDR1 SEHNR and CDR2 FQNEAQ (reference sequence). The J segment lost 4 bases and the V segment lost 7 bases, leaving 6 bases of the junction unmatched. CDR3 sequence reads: CASNYRGGTEAFF. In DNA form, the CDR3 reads TGTGCCAGCAATTACAGGGGTGGCACTGAAGCTTTCTTT.

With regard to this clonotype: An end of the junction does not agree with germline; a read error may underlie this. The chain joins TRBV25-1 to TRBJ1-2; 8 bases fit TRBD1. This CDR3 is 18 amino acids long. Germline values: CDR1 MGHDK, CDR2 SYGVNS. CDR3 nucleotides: TGTGCCAGCAGTGAATTGGAGAACAACAGGGGGAATAGTTATGGCTACGCCTTC. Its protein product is CASSELENNRGNSYGYAF.

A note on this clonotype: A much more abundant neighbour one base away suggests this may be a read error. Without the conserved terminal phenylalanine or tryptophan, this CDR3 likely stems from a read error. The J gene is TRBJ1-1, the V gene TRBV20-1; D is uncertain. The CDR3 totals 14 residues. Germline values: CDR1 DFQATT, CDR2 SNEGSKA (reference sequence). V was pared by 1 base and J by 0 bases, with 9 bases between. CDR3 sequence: CSARVQNMNTEAFL. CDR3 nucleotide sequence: TGCAGTGCTAGAGTTCAGAACATGAACACTGAAGCTTTCCTT.

The CDR3 coding sequence is TGTGCCAGCAGTGCGGGGGGGGGGAACCAGCTTTCACCCCTCCACTTT. It codes for CASSAGGGNQLSPLHF. This chain connects TRBV25-1 to TRBJ1-6; a weak D match, TRBD1 (5 bases). The CDR3 consists of 16 residues. The ends were cut back, 4 bases at V and 9 bases at J, with 19 bases in the middle. Germline CDR1 reads MGHDK; CDR2 reads SYGVNS. The full variable domain, with the rest looked up from reference TRBV25-1 and TRBJ1-6, is EADIYQTPRYLVIGTGKKITLECSQTMGHDKMYWYQQDPGMELHLIHYSYGVNSTEKGDLSSESTVSRIRTEHFPLTLESARPSHTSQYLCASSAGGGNQLSPLHFGNGTRLTVT.

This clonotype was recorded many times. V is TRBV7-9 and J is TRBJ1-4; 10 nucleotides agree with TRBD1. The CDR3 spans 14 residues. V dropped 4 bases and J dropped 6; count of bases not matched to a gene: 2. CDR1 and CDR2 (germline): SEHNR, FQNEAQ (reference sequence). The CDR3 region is CASSSGTGDEKLFF. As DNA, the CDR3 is TGTGCCAGCAGCTCCGGGACAGGGGATGAAAAACTGTTTTTT.

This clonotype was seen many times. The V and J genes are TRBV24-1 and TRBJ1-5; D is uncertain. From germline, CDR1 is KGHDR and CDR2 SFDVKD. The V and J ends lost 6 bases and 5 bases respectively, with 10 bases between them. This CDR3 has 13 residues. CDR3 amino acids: CATSLERDQPQHF. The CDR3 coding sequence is TGTGCCACCAGTCTTGAACGCGATCAGCCCCAGCATTTT.

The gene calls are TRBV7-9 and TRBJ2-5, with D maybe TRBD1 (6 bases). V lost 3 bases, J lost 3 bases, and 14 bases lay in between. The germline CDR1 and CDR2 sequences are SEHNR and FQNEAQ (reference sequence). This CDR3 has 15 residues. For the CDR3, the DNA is TGTGCCAGCAGCTTTGGGGGCTGGGGAGAAGAGACCCAGTACTTC. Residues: CASSFGGWGEETQYF.

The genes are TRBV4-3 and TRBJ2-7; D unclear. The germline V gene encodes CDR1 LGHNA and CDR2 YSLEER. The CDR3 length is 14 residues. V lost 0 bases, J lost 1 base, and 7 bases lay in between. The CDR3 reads CASSQEKGSYEQYF. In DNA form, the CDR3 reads TGCGCCAGCAGCCAAGAAAAGGGTTCCTACGAGCAGTACTTC.

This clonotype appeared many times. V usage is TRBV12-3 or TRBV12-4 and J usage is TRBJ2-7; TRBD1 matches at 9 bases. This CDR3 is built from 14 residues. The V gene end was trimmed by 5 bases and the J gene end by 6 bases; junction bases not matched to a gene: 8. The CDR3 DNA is TGTGCCAGCAGTCACCGGACAGGGGATATCGAGCAGTACTTC. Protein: CASSHRTGDIEQYF.

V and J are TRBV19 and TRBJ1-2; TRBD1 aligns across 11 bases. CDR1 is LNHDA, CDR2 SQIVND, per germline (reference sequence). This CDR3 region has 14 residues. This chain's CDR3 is CASASGTGGYGYTF. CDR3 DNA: TGTGCTAGTGCCTCCGGGACAGGGGGCTATGGCTACACCTTC. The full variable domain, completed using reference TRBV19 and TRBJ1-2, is DGGITQSPKYLFRKEGQNVTLSCEQNLNHDAMYWYRQDPGQGLRLIYYSQIVNDFQKGDIAEGYSVSREKKESFPLTVTSAQKNPTAFYLCASASGTGGYGYTFGSGTRLTVV.

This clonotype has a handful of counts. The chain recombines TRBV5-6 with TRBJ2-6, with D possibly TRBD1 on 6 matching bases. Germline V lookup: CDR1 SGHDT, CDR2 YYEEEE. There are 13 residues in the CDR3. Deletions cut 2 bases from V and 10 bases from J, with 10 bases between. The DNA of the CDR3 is TGTGCCAGCAGCTTTGCAGGGGATAACGTCCTGACTTTC. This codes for CASSFAGDNVLTF.

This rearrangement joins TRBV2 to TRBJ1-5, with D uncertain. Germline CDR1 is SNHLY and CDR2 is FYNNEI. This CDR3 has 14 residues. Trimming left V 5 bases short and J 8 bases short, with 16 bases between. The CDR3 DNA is TGTGCCAGCAGTTTATCAGAGCTGTCGAAGCCCCAGCATTTT. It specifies CASSLSELSKPQHF.

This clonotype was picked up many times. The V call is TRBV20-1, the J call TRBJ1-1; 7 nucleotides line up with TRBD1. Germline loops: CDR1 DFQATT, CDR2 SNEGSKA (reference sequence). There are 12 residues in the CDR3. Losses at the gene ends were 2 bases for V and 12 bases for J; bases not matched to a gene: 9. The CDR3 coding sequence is TGCAGTGCTAGACCCGGGACAGCAGATCCTTTCTTT. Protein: CSARPGTADPFF.

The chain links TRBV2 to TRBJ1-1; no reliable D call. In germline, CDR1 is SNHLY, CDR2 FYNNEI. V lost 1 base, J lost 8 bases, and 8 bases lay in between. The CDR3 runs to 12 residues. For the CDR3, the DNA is TGTGCCAGCAGTGAAGAAGGCGGAGAAGCTTTCTTT. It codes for CASSEEGGEAFF.

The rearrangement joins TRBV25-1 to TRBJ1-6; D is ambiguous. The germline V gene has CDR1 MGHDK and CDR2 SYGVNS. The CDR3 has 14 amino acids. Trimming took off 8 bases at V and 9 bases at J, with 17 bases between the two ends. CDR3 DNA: TGTGCCAGCTTGGAAGAGGGAAGGAGTTCACCCCTCCACTTT. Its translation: CASLEEGRSSPLHF.

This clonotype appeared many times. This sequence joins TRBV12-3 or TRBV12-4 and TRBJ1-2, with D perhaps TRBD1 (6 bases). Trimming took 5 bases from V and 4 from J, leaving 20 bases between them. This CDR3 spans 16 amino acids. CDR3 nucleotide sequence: TGTGCCAGCAGTCGTTCTCGACAGGACCTGCTCTATGGCTACACCTTC. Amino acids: CASSRSRQDLLYGYTF.

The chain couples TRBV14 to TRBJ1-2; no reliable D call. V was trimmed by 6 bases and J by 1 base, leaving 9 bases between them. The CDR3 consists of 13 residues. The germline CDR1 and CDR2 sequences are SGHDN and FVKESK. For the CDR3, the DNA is TGTGCCAGCAGATCACAGCTTAACTATGGCTACACCTTC. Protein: CASRSQLNYGYTF.

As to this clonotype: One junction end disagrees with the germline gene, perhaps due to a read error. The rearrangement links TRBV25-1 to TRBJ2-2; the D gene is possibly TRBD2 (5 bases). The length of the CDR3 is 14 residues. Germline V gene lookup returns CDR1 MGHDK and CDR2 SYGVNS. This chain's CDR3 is CASSLSGNTGELSF. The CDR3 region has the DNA TGTGCCAGCAGCTTATCAGGAAATACCGGGGAGCTGTCTTTT.